One sample yielded the 32 T cell receptor beta chains listed below, sequenced in a study of blood T cell repertoires in COVID-19. Assay used: immunoSEQ multiplex PCR; TCRdb lists only in-frame clones, some missing. The sample carries fewer than 700,000 clones, approximately 88% recorded once. Sequencing was done on a sample of peripheral blood. The receptors shown here come from a woman in her forties or fifties with COVID-19, enrolled during active disease.

V and J are TRBV2 and TRBJ2-7; 9 nucleotides agree with TRBD2. J was trimmed by 0 bases and V by 10 bases; bases with no gene match: 19. This CDR3 is 18 amino acids long. Germline V gene lookup returns CDR1 SNHLY and CDR2 FYNNEI. The CDR3 DNA sequence: TGTGCCACCCCCTCAAGCGGGGGGCCATTCTTCAGCTCCTACGAGCAGTACTTC. It encodes CATPSSGGPFFSSYEQYF.

This chain connects TRBV18 to TRBJ2-3; 11 positions match TRBD2. CDR1 KGHSH and CDR2 LQKENI come from the germline V gene. The trim removed 4 bases at V and 1 base at J, leaving 4 bases unmatched. This CDR3 spans 16 amino acids. DNA for the CDR3: TGTGCCAGCTCACGGGCGACTAGCGGGGGCACAGATACGCAGTATTTT. Amino acids: CASSRATSGGTDTQYF.

The CDR3 region has the DNA TGTGCCAGCAGTGACTCCACCGGGTTACCCCTCCACTTT. Translation: CASSDSTGLPLHF. V usage is TRBV6-4 and J usage is TRBJ1-6; no definite D call. This CDR3 comprises 13 residues. Germline V CDR1 and CDR2: MRHNA, SNTAGT. V lost 0 bases to trimming and J lost 12 bases, with 9 bases between them.

CDR3 DNA sequence: TGTGCCACTGGGGGCGGCGCTGAAGCTTTCTTT. Encoded protein: CATGGGAEAFF. The chain is built from TRBV6-5 and TRBJ1-1; D might be TRBD1 (6 bases). Germline CDR1 and CDR2: MNHEY and SVGAGI. Trimming removed 10 bases at V and 6 bases at J, with 12 bases between. The CDR3 is made up of 11 amino acids.

The chain combines TRBV18 with TRBJ1-2; 7 nucleotides line up with TRBD1. The CDR3 covers 18 residues. Losses at the gene ends were 2 bases for V and 0 bases for J; bases not matched to a gene: 12. CDR1 and CDR2 from the germline V gene are KGHSH and LQKENI. The CDR3 reads CASSPRPAGGLANYGYTF. DNA of the CDR3: TGTGCCAGCTCACCAAGGCCGGCAGGGGGTTTAGCTAACTATGGCTACACCTTC. Supplemented by reference TRBV18 and TRBJ1-2, the full variable domain reads NAGVMQNPRHLVRRRGQEARLRCSPMKGHSHVYWYRQLPEEGLKFMVYLQKENIIDESGMPKERFSAEFPKEGPSILRIQQVVRGDSAAYFCASSPRPAGGLANYGYTFGSGTRLTVV.

J is TRBJ2-1 and V is TRBV5-4; 13 bases line up with TRBD2. J gave up 4 bases and V 3 bases, and 4 bases lay outside the gene matches. This CDR3 spans 16 amino acids. Per the germline V gene, CDR1 is SGHNT and CDR2 is YYREEE (reference sequence). The CDR3 DNA is TGTGCCAGCAGCTCGGGACTAGCGGGGCTTTACAATGAGCAGTTCTTC. Translated: CASSSGLAGLYNEQFF.

The chain employs TRBV2 and TRBJ2-2; D perhaps matches TRBD1 (5 bases). CDR3 length: 13 residues. V gave up 4 bases and J gave up 4 bases, with 7 bases separating them. Germline V gives CDR1 SNHLY, CDR2 FYNNEI. CDR3 in amino acids: CASSGQSTGELFF. CDR3 bases: TGTGCCAGCAGTGGACAGTCCACCGGGGAGCTGTTTTTT.

CDR3 amino acids: CASGHPLGETQYF. In DNA, the CDR3 is TGTGCCAGCGGACACCCGTTAGGAGAGACCCAGTACTTC. The chain carries TRBV6-5 and TRBJ2-5; D perhaps matches TRBD1 (5 bases). Germline V gives CDR1 MNHEY, CDR2 SVGAGI. The CDR3 loop spans 13 amino acids. Trimming cost V 8 bases and J 4 bases, with 14 bases left between them.

In DNA form, the CDR3 reads TGTGCCAGCAGCCGCCAGGGCAACTATGGCTACACCTTC. It yields the protein CASSRQGNYGYTF. The rearrangement joins TRBV6-2 or TRBV6-3 to TRBJ1-2; D possibly corresponds to TRBD1 (5 bases). Looked up from germline, CDR1 is MNHEY and CDR2 is SVGEGT. The CDR3 spans 13 residues. V shed 6 bases and J shed 2 bases, with 10 bases lying between them.

The chain has TRBV11-3 and TRBJ2-5, with D possibly being TRBD1 (5 bases). Germline V CDR1 and CDR2: SGHNT, YENEEA. V was trimmed by 5 bases and J by 2 bases, leaving 12 bases between them. The CDR3 is made up of 14 amino acids. The CDR3 is CASSPGQSQETQYF. CDR3 in DNA: TGTGCCAGCAGCCCAGGACAATCTCAAGAGACCCAGTACTTC.

The genes are TRBV28 and TRBJ1-5; 7 bases are shared with TRBD1. This CDR3 contains 14 residues. Unmatched junction bases numbered 3, after V lost 3 bases and J lost 4 bases. Germline values: CDR1 MDHEN, CDR2 SYDVKM. The CDR3 protein is CASSLAQGNQPQHF. CDR3 nucleotides: TGTGCCAGCAGTTTGGCACAGGGGAATCAGCCCCAGCATTTT.

This chain links TRBV24-1 with TRBJ2-5, with TRBD1 as a possible D gene (6 bases). V lost 0 bases to trimming and J lost 5 bases, with 12 bases between them. The CDR3 extends over 15 amino acids. Germline V gene lookup returns CDR1 KGHDR and CDR2 SFDVKD. CDR3 sequence: CATSDLGAGEETQYF. Written as DNA, the CDR3 is TGTGCCACCAGTGATTTGGGGGCAGGGGAGGAGACCCAGTACTTC.

The chain couples TRBV5-1 to TRBJ2-3; a possible D gene is TRBD2 (5 bases). This CDR3 has 14 residues. CDR1 and CDR2 (germline): SGHRS, YFSETQ. V lost 0 bases to trimming and J lost 6 bases, with 11 bases between them. The CDR3 spells CASSLAGRGDTQYF. In DNA, the CDR3 is TGCGCCAGCAGCTTGGCCGGACGCGGGGATACGCAGTATTTT.

The genes are TRBV11-2 and TRBJ2-3, with 7 bases lining up with TRBD2. V lost 5 bases to trimming and J lost 0 bases; unmatched junction nucleotides: 8. Germline V CDR1 and CDR2: SGHAT, FQNNGV. The CDR3 extends over 16 amino acids. The CDR3 DNA reads TGTGCCAGCAGCCCCTCTAGCGGATCTAGCACAGATACGCAGTATTTT. Its translation is CASSPSSGSSTDTQYF.

V is TRBV29-1 and J is TRBJ1-3, with D hard to call. From germline, CDR1 is SQVTM and CDR2 ANQGSEA. The CDR3 has 11 residues. Deletions cut 5 bases from V and 4 bases from J, with 6 bases between. The CDR3 sequence is CSVLGGNTIYF. The DNA for the CDR3 is TGCAGCGTTCTCGGGGGAAACACCATATATTTT.

This chain links TRBV27 with TRBJ1-2; 9 nucleotides line up with TRBD1. Germline lookup yields CDR1 MNHEY and CDR2 SMNVEV (reference sequence). The CDR3 runs 13 residues. V was clipped by 4 bases and J by 6 bases; unmatched bases: 3. CDR3 DNA sequence: TGTGCCAGCAGTTCCCACAGGGGGCATGGCTACACCTTC. Amino acids: CASSSHRGHGYTF.

V gene TRBV6-1 combines with J gene TRBJ2-2; 7 bases are a match to TRBD2. CDR3 size: 17 residues. The junction had 7 bases not matched to a gene; V was cut back by 2 bases and J by 1 base. The V gene's germline CDR1 is MNHNS and CDR2 SASEGT. The CDR3 DNA is TGTGCCAGCAGTGAAAGTCTGGGCGGGGGGAACACCGGGGAGCTGTTTTTT. This encodes CASSESLGGGNTGELFF.

This rearrangement joins TRBV6-5 to TRBJ1-1, with 10 bases aligning to TRBD1. This CDR3 region has 14 residues. The V gene's germline CDR1 is MNHEY and CDR2 SVGAGI. The trim removed 6 bases at V and 1 base at J, leaving 2 bases unmatched. This chain's CDR3 is CASSGTGANTEAFF. In DNA, the CDR3 is TGTGCCAGCAGCGGGACAGGGGCGAACACTGAAGCTTTCTTT.

The V gene is TRBV6-5, the J gene TRBJ1-2; no reliable D call. The germline V gene has CDR1 MNHEY and CDR2 SVGAGI. The CDR3 is 16 residues long. V lost 0 bases and J lost 0, with 11 bases in between. The CDR3 region is CASSYSVPGANYGYTF. CDR3 sequence (DNA): TGTGCCAGCAGTTACTCGGTTCCGGGAGCTAACTATGGCTACACCTTC.

This clone was recorded only once. The chain has TRBV6-5 and TRBJ2-7; tentatively, D is TRBD1 (5 bases). The CDR3 has 13 amino acids. Germline lookup yields CDR1 MNHEY and CDR2 SVGAGI. Trimming removed 7 bases from V and 2 bases from J, with 12 bases in between. The CDR3 loop reads CASTNFRAYEQYF. The CDR3 DNA is TGTGCCAGCACAAACTTCAGGGCCTACGAGCAGTACTTC.

DNA of the CDR3: TGTGCCAGCAGCTTGGGGACTAGCGGGGGCCCCTCCTACAATGAGCAGTTCTTC. This sequence encodes CASSLGTSGGPSYNEQFF. The V and J genes are TRBV12-1 and TRBJ2-1; no DNA check was done on the table's D call, TRBD2. TRBV12-1 is a pseudogene. The CDR3 has 18 residues.

This clone was seen once. The CDR3 protein is CASILQGNSGNTIYF. Here the CDR3 DNA reads TGTGCCAGCATCCTACAGGGAAACTCTGGAAACACCATATATTTT. The rearrangement uses TRBV6-6 and TRBJ1-3, with D perhaps TRBD1 (6 bases). The CDR3 is 15 amino acids. Trimming stripped 7 bases from V and 0 bases from J, with 13 bases between. Germline assignment: CDR1 MNHNY and CDR2 SVGAGI (reference sequence).

The V call is TRBV19, the J call TRBJ2-3, with D possibly matching TRBD2 (5 bases). Germline loops: CDR1 LNHDA, CDR2 SQIVND (reference sequence). Trimming left V 6 bases short and J 5 bases short, with 18 bases between. CDR3 length: 15 amino acids. The CDR3 DNA reads as TGTGCCAGTAGCCAGACTACGACTAAACTAGATACGCAGTATTTT. This codes for CASSQTTTKLDTQYF.

J is TRBJ2-3 and V is TRBV4-1; 8 bases are a match to TRBD2. From germline, CDR1 is MGHRA and CDR2 YSYEKL. CDR3 size: 15 residues. Trimming at V came to 4 bases and at J to 3 bases, leaving 6 bases not matched to a gene. The CDR3 protein is CASSRDPGGTDTQYF. The CDR3 DNA reads TGCGCCAGCAGCCGGGACCCGGGGGGGACAGATACGCAGTATTTT.

This sequence joins TRBV19 and TRBJ2-3; TRBD2 agrees at 7 bases. From germline, CDR1 is LNHDA and CDR2 SQIVND (reference sequence). Trimming at V came to 7 bases and at J to 3 bases, leaving 10 bases not matched to a gene. CDR3 length equals 15 residues. The CDR3 bases are TGTGCCAGTACTCAGGGAGGGGCGCATACAGATACGCAGTATTTT. Its protein product is CASTQGGAHTDTQYF.

The rearrangement joins TRBV19 to TRBJ1-4, with TRBD1 as a possible D gene (5 bases). Between the trimmed V and J ends, which lost 4 bases and 3 bases, there was a span of 12 bases. The CDR3 contains 15 residues. CDR1 is LNHDA and CDR2 is SQIVND in the germline V gene (reference sequence). The CDR3 sequence: CASSNFREANEKLFF. The CDR3 DNA sequence: TGTGCCAGTAGTAATTTCAGGGAAGCTAATGAAAAACTGTTTTTT. Full variable domain (remainder filled in from reference TRBV19 and TRBJ1-4): DGGITQSPKYLFRKEGQNVTLSCEQNLNHDAMYWYRQDPGQGLRLIYYSQIVNDFQKGDIAEGYSVSREKKESFPLTVTSAQKNPTAFYLCASSNFREANEKLFFGSGTQLSVL.

The sample holds one count of this clone. The chain recombines TRBV4-2 with TRBJ2-3; 8 bases map to TRBD2. CDR3 length: 15 amino acids. Per the germline V gene, CDR1 is LGHNA and CDR2 is YNFKEQ. Trimming at V came to 2 bases and at J to 6 bases, leaving 7 bases not matched to a gene. The CDR3 loop reads CASSQPTGGPDTQYF. The CDR3, as DNA: TGTGCCAGCAGCCAACCGACGGGGGGGCCGGATACGCAGTATTTT.

The rearrangement uses TRBV28 and TRBJ2-3; 10 nucleotides align to TRBD1. The CDR3 loop spans 15 amino acids. The trim removed 7 bases at V and 3 bases at J, leaving 7 bases unmatched. CDR1 is MDHEN and CDR2 is SYDVKM in the germline V gene. CDR3 DNA: TGTGCCAGCACTCCGACAGGGGGCGAGACAGATACGCAGTATTTT. Amino acids: CASTPTGGETDTQYF.

This rearrangement joins TRBV7-6 to TRBJ1-1; TRBD1 matches at 8 bases. Looked up from germline, CDR1 is SGHVS and CDR2 is FNYEAQ. V shed 2 bases and J 5 bases; nucleotides not matched to a gene: 10. CDR3 length: 16 residues. Written as DNA, the CDR3 is TGTGCCAGCAGCTTAAGGCAGGGGGCGAGTAGTACTGAAGCTTTCTTT. It encodes CASSLRQGASSTEAFF.

The chain links TRBV7-3 to TRBJ2-7, with 9 bases that match TRBD1. Losses at the gene ends were 5 bases for V and 3 bases for J; bases not matched to a gene: 5. Germline-derived CDR1 and CDR2 are SGHTA and FQGTGA. CDR3 size: 14 residues. The CDR3 is CASSLGQGNYEQYF. The CDR3 DNA follows: TGTGCCAGCAGCCTCGGACAGGGGAACTACGAGCAGTACTTC. Full variable domain (outside the CDR3, taken from reference TRBV7-3 and TRBJ2-7): GAGVSQTPSNKVTEKGKYVELRCDPISGHTALYWYRQSLGQGPEFLIYFQGTGAADDSGLPNDRFFAVRPEGSVSTLKIQRTERGDSAVYLCASSLGQGNYEQYFGPGTRLTVT.

V usage is TRBV3-1 (or the pseudogene TRBV3-2) and J usage is TRBJ1-1; 11 bases map to TRBD1. This CDR3 is 16 amino acids long. With V trimmed by 6 bases and J by 1 base, 7 bases remained unmatched. Germline V gene sequence: CDR1 LGHDT, CDR2 YNNKEL (reference sequence). CDR3 in DNA: TGTGCCAGCAGTCCCGGACAGGGGGCCTGGAACACTGAAGCTTTCTTT. Translated: CASSPGQGAWNTEAFF.

The chain joins TRBV12-3 or TRBV12-4 to TRBJ1-1; D is uncertain. V shed 3 bases and J shed 6 bases, with 11 bases lying between them. This CDR3 is built from 13 residues. The CDR3 DNA sequence: TGTGCCAGCAGTTTGATGGCTCCCGCTGAAGCTTTCTTT. Its protein is CASSLMAPAEAFF.